These 19 T cell receptor beta chains originate from one sample sequenced in a study of cytomegalovirus exposure and HLA in healthy donors. It was with 60 Vbeta and 13 Jbeta primers that the PCR ran. Method: immunoSEQ multiplex PCR; TCRdb's copy keeps in-frame clones and lacks some. The sample holds some 180,000 clones, around 90% seen once. The sequenced sample consisted of PBMCs. Source of these receptors: a boy between 2 and 15 years old in good health and CMV-seronegative.

The chain carries TRBV6-1 and TRBJ1-1; D is unresolved. CDR1 is MNHNS, CDR2 SASEGT, per germline. The ends were cut back, 7 bases at V and 11 bases at J, with 14 bases in the middle. This CDR3 has 11 amino acids. This CDR3 reads CASTHSRLAFF. The DNA for the CDR3 is TGTGCCAGCACTCACAGCCGTTTGGCTTTCTTT.

The chain joins TRBV28 to TRBJ1-2, with 7 bases matching TRBD1. Per germline, CDR1 MDHEN and CDR2 SYDVKM. The ends lost 6 bases at V and 6 bases at J; junction bases unmatched: 16. The CDR3 is made up of 16 amino acids. The chain's CDR3 is CASSPLPEGARHGYTF. The CDR3 DNA is TGTGCCAGCAGCCCCCTCCCTGAGGGGGCGCGTCATGGCTACACCTTC.

This sequence joins TRBV4-1 and TRBJ2-5; maybe TRBD2 (6 bases). The V and J ends lost 4 bases and 4 bases respectively, with 10 bases between them. CDR1 MGHRA and CDR2 YSYEKL come from the germline V gene. This CDR3 contains 13 residues. The DNA for the CDR3 is TGCGCCAGCAGCCGGCTAGCGAGAGAGACCCAGTACTTC. The encoded protein is CASSRLARETQYF.

The V and J genes are TRBV19 and TRBJ2-7, with 8 bases that match TRBD2. V was clipped by 4 bases and J by 2 bases; unmatched bases: 10. The CDR3 contains 16 residues. Germline assignment: CDR1 LNHDA and CDR2 SQIVND (reference sequence). This CDR3 is CASSRAQAGAAYEQYF. CDR3 in DNA: TGTGCCAGTAGTAGGGCCCAAGCGGGGGCGGCCTACGAGCAGTACTTC. The whole variable domain, remainder taken from reference TRBV19 and TRBJ2-7, is DGGITQSPKYLFRKEGQNVTLSCEQNLNHDAMYWYRQDPGQGLRLIYYSQIVNDFQKGDIAEGYSVSREKKESFPLTVTSAQKNPTAFYLCASSRAQAGAAYEQYFGPGTRLTVT.

This chain uses TRBV30 with TRBJ2-3; perhaps TRBD2 as D (6 bases). Germline V CDR1 and CDR2: GTSNPN, SVGIG (reference sequence). This CDR3 region has 14 residues. V gave up 4 bases and J gave up 0 bases, with 11 bases separating them. CDR3 bases: TGTGCCTGGATTGGAGGGCGTAGCACAGATACGCAGTATTTT. Translation: CAWIGGRSTDTQYF.

J is TRBJ2-1 and V is TRBV18; a possible D gene is TRBD1 (5 bases). The V end lost 2 bases, the J end lost 7 bases, and 30 bases lay between the germline ends. This CDR3 contains 20 residues. The germline gives CDR1 KGHSH, CDR2 LQKENI. The CDR3 DNA follows: TGTGCCAGCTCACCAAAAGAGGCTTGGTGGGCCCGGACAAGTCTTAATGAGCAGTTCTTC. This encodes CASSPKEAWWARTSLNEQFF.

The chain links TRBV5-4 to TRBJ2-7; the match to TRBD2 covers 9 bases. In germline, CDR1 is SGHNT, CDR2 YYREEE (reference sequence). CDR3 length: 15 amino acids. Trimming cost V 0 bases and J 4 bases; bases outside gene matches: 5. CDR3 loop: CASSLDGGGGYEQYF. CDR3 DNA sequence: TGTGCCAGCAGCTTGGATGGCGGGGGGGGGTACGAGCAGTACTTC.

The table lists this clone with a few counts. This chain uses TRBV5-1 with TRBJ2-3; 7 positions agree with TRBD2. The CDR3 is 15 amino acids. In germline, CDR1 is SGHRS, CDR2 YFSETQ. The trim removed 4 bases at V and 2 bases at J, leaving 7 bases unmatched. This chain's CDR3 is CASSLRLAPTDTQYF. CDR3 nucleotides: TGCGCCAGCAGCCTCCGACTAGCCCCCACAGATACGCAGTATTTT.

The chain combines TRBV11-3 with TRBJ1-4; D ambiguous. The germline V and J ends were trimmed by 7 bases and 6 bases, with 18 bases remaining between them. Per germline, CDR1 SGHNT and CDR2 YENEEA. The CDR3 extends over 15 amino acids. The CDR3 nucleotides read TGTGCCAGCACCCGTGGGCACGGATTATATGAAAAACTGTTTTTT. It translates to CASTRGHGLYEKLFF. The variable domain in full, completed from reference TRBV11-3 and TRBJ1-4, reads EAGVVQSPRYKIIEKKQPVAFWCNPISGHNTLYWYLQNLGQGPELLIRYENEEAVDDSQLPKDRFSAERLKGVDSTLKIQPAELGDSAVYLCASTRGHGLYEKLFFGSGTQLSVL.

The CDR3 sequence: CASSPPRGGPSDETQYF. The CDR3 DNA sequence: TGTGCCAGCAGCCCGCCGCGGGGGGGCCCGTCTGATGAGACCCAGTACTTC. The chain carries TRBV14 and TRBJ2-5, with 9 bases fitting TRBD2. V gave up 4 bases and J gave up 5 bases; unmatched junction bases: 14. Looked up from germline, CDR1 is SGHDN and CDR2 is FVKESK. This CDR3 has 17 residues.

This clone was found once. The chain employs TRBV7-9 and TRBJ2-2; D might be TRBD1 (6 bases). Deletions cut 0 bases from V and 4 bases from J, with 15 bases between. The germline gives CDR1 SEHNR, CDR2 FQNEAQ (reference sequence). This CDR3 spans 17 amino acids. Here the CDR3 reads CASSLAPSARGTGELFF. In DNA, the CDR3 is TGTGCCAGCAGCTTAGCACCTTCCGCCAGGGGCACCGGGGAGCTGTTTTTT.

The chain combines TRBV6-1 with TRBJ2-7; 7 nucleotides line up with TRBD1. Germline loops: CDR1 MNHNS, CDR2 SASEGT. This CDR3 has 13 amino acids. The ends lost 6 bases at V and 2 bases at J; junction bases unmatched: 4. As DNA, the CDR3 is TGTGCCAGCAGAGGGACAGCCGCCTACGAGCAGTACTTC. Protein: CASRGTAAYEQYF.

The sample holds one count of this clone. The chain joins TRBV5-4 to TRBJ1-4; D is perhaps TRBD1 (5 bases). Trimming cost V 0 bases and J 7 bases, with 13 bases left between them. This CDR3 is built from 15 residues. Germline V gene data show CDR1 as SGHNT and CDR2 as YYREEE (reference sequence). CDR3: CASSLGSGGAEKLFF. CDR3 nucleotide sequence: TGTGCCAGCAGCTTGGGATCCGGGGGAGCTGAAAAACTGTTTTTT.

This chain connects TRBV27 to TRBJ2-1, with 12 bases fitting TRBD2. Germline CDR1 is MNHEY and CDR2 is SMNVEV (reference sequence). V lost 3 bases to trimming and J lost 9 bases; unmatched junction nucleotides: 6. The CDR3 totals 15 residues. CDR3 region: CASSFWTSGTGEQFF. The DNA for the CDR3 is TGTGCCAGCAGTTTCTGGACTAGCGGGACGGGTGAGCAGTTCTTC.

A few counts support this clone. The chain employs TRBV5-4 and TRBJ2-5; D remains ambiguous. Between the trimmed V and J ends, which lost 0 bases and 1 base, there was a span of 4 bases. This CDR3 is built from 13 residues. CDR1 SGHNT and CDR2 YYREEE come from the germline V gene (reference sequence). The CDR3 reads CASSLGAQETQYF. The CDR3, as DNA: TGTGCCAGCAGCTTGGGAGCCCAAGAGACCCAGTACTTC.

The chain uses TRBV27 and TRBJ2-5, with TRBD2 matching over 12 bases. Germline CDR1 reads MNHEY; CDR2 reads SMNVEV (reference sequence). The ends lost 8 bases at V and 7 bases at J; junction bases unmatched: 8. There are 14 residues in the CDR3. The CDR3 spells CASGNLAGGRTQYF. The CDR3 nucleotides read TGTGCCAGCGGAAACCTAGCGGGGGGGAGGACCCAGTACTTC.

This sequence joins TRBV27 and TRBJ2-5, with D perhaps TRBD1 (7 bases). CDR1 is MNHEY and CDR2 is SMNVEV in the germline V gene (reference sequence). V dropped 4 bases and J dropped 9 bases, with 12 bases sitting between them. This CDR3 has 12 amino acids. CDR3 bases: TGTGCCAGCAGTTCCCCCAGGGGGGCCCAGTACTTC. Translating gives CASSSPRGAQYF.

This chain joins TRBV28 and TRBJ1-2, with 8 nucleotides matching TRBD1. The trim removed 0 bases at V and 0 bases at J, leaving 6 bases unmatched. Per the germline V gene, CDR1 is MDHEN and CDR2 is SYDVKM. The CDR3 totals 17 residues. CDR3 loop: CASSLWSDRAANYGYTF. The CDR3 coding sequence is TGTGCCAGCAGTTTATGGTCGGACAGGGCAGCTAACTATGGCTACACCTTC.

The rearrangement joins TRBV5-1 to TRBJ1-4; D call uncertain. CDR1 and CDR2 from the germline V gene are SGHRS and YFSETQ. The CDR3 contains 15 residues. The ends were cut back, 4 bases at V and 3 bases at J, with 13 bases in the middle. CDR3 coding DNA: TGCGCCAGCAGCCCGCAGACACCCTCTAATGAAAAACTGTTTTTT. Translated, it gives CASSPQTPSNEKLFF.